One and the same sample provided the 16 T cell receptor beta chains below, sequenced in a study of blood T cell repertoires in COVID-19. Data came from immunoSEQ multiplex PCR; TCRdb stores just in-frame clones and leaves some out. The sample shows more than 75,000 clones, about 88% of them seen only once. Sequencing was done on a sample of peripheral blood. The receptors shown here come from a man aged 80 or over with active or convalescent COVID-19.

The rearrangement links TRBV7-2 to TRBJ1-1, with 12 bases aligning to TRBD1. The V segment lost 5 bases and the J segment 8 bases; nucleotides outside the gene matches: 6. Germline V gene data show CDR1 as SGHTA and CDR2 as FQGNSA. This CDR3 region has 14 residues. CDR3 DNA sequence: TGTGCCAGCAGCCGCTCGGGACAGGGGGCAGAAGCTTTCTTT. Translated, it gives CASSRSGQGAEAFF. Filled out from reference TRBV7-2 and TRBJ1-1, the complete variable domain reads GAGVSQSPSNKVTEKGKDVELRCDPISGHTALYWYRQSLGQGLEFLIYFQGNSAPDKSGLPSDRFSAERTGGSVSTLTIQRTQQEDSAVYLCASSRSGQGAEAFFGQGTRLTVV.

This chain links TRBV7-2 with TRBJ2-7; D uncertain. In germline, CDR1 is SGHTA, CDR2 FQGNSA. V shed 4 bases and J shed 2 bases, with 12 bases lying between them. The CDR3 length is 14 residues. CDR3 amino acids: CASSSDIRPYEQYF. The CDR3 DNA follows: TGTGCCAGCAGCTCTGACATAAGGCCCTACGAGCAGTACTTC.

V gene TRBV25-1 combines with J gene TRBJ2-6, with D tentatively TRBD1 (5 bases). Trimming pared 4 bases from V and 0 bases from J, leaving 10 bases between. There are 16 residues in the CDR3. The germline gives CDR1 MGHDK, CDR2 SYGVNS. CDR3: CASSVNQGSGANVLTF. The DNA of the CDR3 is TGTGCCAGCAGTGTTAACCAGGGCTCTGGGGCCAACGTCCTGACTTTC.

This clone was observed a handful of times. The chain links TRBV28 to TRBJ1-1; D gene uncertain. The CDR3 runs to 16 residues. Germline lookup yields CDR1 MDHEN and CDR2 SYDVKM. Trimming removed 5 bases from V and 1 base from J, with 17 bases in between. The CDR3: CASSPHPGGRNTEAFF. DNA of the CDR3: TGTGCCAGCAGTCCCCACCCGGGAGGGAGGAACACTGAAGCTTTCTTT.

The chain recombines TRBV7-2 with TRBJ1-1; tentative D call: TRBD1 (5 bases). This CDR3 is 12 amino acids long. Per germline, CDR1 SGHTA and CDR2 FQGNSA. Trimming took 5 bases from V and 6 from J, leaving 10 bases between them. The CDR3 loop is CASSKWGAEAFF. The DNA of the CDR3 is TGTGCCAGCAGCAAGTGGGGGGCTGAAGCTTTCTTT.

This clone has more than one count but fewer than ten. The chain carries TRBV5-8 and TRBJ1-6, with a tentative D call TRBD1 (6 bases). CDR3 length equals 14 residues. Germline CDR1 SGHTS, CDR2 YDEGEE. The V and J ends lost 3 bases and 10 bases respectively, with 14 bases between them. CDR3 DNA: TGTGCCAGCAGCTCAGGACAGAGATACTCACCCCTCCACTTT. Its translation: CASSSGQRYSPLHF.

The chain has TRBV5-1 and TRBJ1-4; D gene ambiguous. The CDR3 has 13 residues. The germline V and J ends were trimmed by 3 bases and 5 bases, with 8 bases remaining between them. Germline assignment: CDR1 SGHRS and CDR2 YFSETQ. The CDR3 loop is CASSSAVNEKLFF. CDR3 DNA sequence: TGCGCCAGCAGCTCCGCGGTAAATGAAAAACTGTTTTTT.

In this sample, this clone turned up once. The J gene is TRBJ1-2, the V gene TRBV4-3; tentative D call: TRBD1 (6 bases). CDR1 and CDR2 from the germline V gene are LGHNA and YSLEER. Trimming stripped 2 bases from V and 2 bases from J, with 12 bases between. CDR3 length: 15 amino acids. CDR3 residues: CASSQPNRENYGYTF. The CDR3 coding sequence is TGCGCCAGCAGCCAACCTAACAGGGAAAACTATGGCTACACCTTC.

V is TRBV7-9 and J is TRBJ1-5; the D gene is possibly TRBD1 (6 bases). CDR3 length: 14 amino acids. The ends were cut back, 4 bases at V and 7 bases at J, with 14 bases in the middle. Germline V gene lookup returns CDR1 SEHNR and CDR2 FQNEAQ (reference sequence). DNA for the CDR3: TGTGCCAGCAGCTCGGGGGGGCTGGAGCAGCCCCAGCATTTT. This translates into CASSSGGLEQPQHF.

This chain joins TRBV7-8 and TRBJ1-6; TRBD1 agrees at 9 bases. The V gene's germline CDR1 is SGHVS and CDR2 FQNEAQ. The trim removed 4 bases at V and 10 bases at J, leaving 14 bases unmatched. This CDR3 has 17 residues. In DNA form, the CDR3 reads TGTGCCAGCAGCTCAACCTACAGGGGGCAAGTAGGATCACCCCTCCACTTT. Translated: CASSSTYRGQVGSPLHF.

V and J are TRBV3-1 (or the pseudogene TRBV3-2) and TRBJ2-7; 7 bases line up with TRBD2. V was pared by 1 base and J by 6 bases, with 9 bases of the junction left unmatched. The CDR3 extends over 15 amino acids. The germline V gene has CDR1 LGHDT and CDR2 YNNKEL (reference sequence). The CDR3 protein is CASSQVDSRESEQYF. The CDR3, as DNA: TGTGCCAGCAGCCAAGTAGATTCGCGGGAGTCCGAGCAGTACTTC.

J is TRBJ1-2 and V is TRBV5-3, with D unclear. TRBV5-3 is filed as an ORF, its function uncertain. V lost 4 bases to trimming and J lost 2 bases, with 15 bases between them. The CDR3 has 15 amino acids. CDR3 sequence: CARSVVPGSNYGYTF. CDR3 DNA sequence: TGTGCCAGAAGCGTAGTACCGGGATCCAACTATGGCTACACCTTC.

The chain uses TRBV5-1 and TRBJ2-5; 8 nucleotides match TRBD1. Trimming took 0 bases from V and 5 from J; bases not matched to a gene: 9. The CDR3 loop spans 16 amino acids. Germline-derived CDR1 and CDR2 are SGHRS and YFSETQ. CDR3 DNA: TGCGCCAGCAGCTTGGCCATGGCAGGGGGCCGTGAGACCCAGTACTTC. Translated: CASSLAMAGGRETQYF.

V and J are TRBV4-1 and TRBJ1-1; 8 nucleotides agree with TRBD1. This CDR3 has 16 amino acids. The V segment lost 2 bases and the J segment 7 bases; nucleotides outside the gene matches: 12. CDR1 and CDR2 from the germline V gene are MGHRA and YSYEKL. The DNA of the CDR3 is TGCGCCAGCAGCCAACGCCTGGACAGGGCGCAAGGTGAAGCTTTCTTT. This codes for CASSQRLDRAQGEAFF.

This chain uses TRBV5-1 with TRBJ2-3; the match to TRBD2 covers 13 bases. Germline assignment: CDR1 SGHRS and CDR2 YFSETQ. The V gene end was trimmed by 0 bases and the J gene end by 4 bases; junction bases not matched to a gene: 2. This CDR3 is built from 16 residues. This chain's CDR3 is CASSLGTSGRSDTQYF. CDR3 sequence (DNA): TGCGCCAGCAGCTTGGGGACTAGCGGGAGATCAGATACGCAGTATTTT.

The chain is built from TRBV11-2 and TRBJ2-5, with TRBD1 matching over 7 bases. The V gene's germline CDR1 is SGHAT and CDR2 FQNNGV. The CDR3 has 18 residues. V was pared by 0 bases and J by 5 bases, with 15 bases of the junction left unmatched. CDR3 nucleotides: TGTGCCAGCAGCTTAGATCATCAGACAGGGTTCCTTGGGGAGACCCAGTACTTC. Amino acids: CASSLDHQTGFLGETQYF.